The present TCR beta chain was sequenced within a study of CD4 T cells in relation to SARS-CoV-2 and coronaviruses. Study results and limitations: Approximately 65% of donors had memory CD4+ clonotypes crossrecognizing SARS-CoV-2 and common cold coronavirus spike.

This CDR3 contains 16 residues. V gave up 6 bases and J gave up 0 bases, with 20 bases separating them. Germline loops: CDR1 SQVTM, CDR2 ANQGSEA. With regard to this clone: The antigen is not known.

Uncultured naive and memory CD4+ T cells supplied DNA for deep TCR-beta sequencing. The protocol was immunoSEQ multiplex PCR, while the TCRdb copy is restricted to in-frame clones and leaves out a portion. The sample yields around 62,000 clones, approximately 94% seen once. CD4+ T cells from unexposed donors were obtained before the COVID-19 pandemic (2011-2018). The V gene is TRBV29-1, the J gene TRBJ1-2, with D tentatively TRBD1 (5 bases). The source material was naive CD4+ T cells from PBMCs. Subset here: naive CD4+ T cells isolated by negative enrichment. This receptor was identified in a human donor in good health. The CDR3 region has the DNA TGCAGCGTAACCGAGCCTCGACAGTTAGCTAACTATGGCTACACCTTC. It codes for CSVTEPRQLANYGYTF.